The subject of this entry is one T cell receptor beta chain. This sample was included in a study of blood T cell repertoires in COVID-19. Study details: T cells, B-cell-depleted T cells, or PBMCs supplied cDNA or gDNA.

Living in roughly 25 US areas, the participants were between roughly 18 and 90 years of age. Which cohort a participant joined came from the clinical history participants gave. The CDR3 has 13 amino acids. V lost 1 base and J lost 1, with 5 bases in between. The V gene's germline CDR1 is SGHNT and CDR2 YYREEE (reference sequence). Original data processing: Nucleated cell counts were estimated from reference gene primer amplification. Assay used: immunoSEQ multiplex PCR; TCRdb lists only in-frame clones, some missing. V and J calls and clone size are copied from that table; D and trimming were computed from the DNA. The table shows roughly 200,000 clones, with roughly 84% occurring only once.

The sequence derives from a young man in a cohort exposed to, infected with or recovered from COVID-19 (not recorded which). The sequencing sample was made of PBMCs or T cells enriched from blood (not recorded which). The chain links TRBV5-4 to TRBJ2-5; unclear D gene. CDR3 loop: CASSLSGQETQYF. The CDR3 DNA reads TGTGCCAGCAGCTTGTCAGGCCAAGAGACCCAGTACTTC.